This T cell receptor beta chain was recorded in a study of low-dose radiotherapy and immunotherapy resistance in tumors. Study overall: Cohort 2 received 1 Gy per fraction every two weeks, totaling 13 Gy over 26 weeks. Aspirin was taken orally at 300 mg daily by patients, and this continued for four cycles from cycle 1 day 1.

With TRAV- and TRBV-specific primers, first-strand cDNA was made, covering the alpha and beta chains. A roughly 19-cycle PCR with a constant-region primer and V-primer adapter amplified TCRs. TCRdb re-called the reads with MiXCR, one entry per CDR3 protein. Of nearly 95,000 distinct CDR3 sequences detected, 9% to 9.5% appear once; the ten largest clones hold under 1.1%. The sample's time point: before trial treatment. Nivolumab, ipilimumab, aspirin, low-dose cyclophosphamide and low-dose radiotherapy were given to donors. Patients who could take part had advanced solid tumors with no tumor-infiltrating lymphocytes. The V gene end was trimmed by 0 bases and the J gene end by 1 base; junction bases not matched to a gene: 2. The CDR3 has 15 residues. Germline values: CDR1 DFQATT, CDR2 SNEGSKA (reference sequence). This clonotype was counted ten times or more.

The chain links TRBV20-1 to TRBJ2-5; 10 bases map to TRBD2. The sequences come from PBMCs, collected before treatment. The receptor was derived from a male donor with prostate cancer. CDR3 sequence reads: CSARDLAGAQETQYF. CDR3 DNA: TGCAGTGCTAGAGATCTAGCGGGAGCCCAAGAGACCCAGTACTTC.